Described below is a single T cell receptor beta chain sequence and its context. Its antigen is currently not known. Base-call qualities are not available, and no considerably larger clone is one nucleotide away. Lymph node samples were obtained from the axillary draining lymph nodes of breast cancer patients. Sequencing used an Illumina HiSeq 2000. TCR beta chain libraries were generated by multiplex PCR amplification. High-throughput sequencing was used to analyze the amplified TCR beta chain products. TCRdb passed the public sequencing reads through fastp at Q25 and MiXCR, retaining productive beta sequences. Under each unique CDR3 protein, matching rows form one entry showing the most common genes and DNA. In this sample the table shows approximately 230,000 distinct CDR3 sequences, 30% to 35% of which occur a single time. The ten biggest clones cover approximately 4% of the sample. This sample is part of a study of breast tumors, draining lymph nodes, adjacent tissues (TCRdb year 2016). Context from the whole study: In breast cancer patients, the study compared the TCR beta repertoires of tumor, adjacent nontumor tissue and axillary lymph nodes. In human breast cancer, the study set out to evaluate how tumor, surrounding tissue and draining lymph node repertoires relate to one another and whether T cells may move between these sites.

V loses 0 bases of germline sequence and J loses 11 bases, and the interval between the two ends is 8 bases. Reading from cysteine to phenylalanine, the CDR3 counts 12 amino acids. The kept DNA is CDR3 alone, 36 bases in frame from the first base. CDR1 and CDR2 (SGHTA, FQGTGA) derive from the germline V gene. The study at large found these results: The similarity between tumor and nontumor tissue repertoires was significantly greater in luminal-like breast cancer than in basal-like breast cancer. Tumors showed preferential V and J gene usage, and their T-cell repertoire diversity fell below that of lymph nodes yet above that of nontumor tissue. The study presented the conclusion that tumor T cells originate in lymph nodes as consistent with a hypothesis, not as something directly demonstrated. The data were considered consistent with most tumor T cells being derived from the lymph node and subsequently expanding within tumor tissue.

Sequencing used axillary lymph node tissue. The chain was built from TRBV7-3 and TRBJ1-3, and possibly TRBD1, on 5 matching bases. The receptor's source is a female donor with breast cancer. Some clones in this sample may be carry-over from other donors' samples. The sequenced DNA is TGTGCCAGCAGCTTAACGCGGGACTCCATATATTTT. It codes for CASSLTRDSIYF.